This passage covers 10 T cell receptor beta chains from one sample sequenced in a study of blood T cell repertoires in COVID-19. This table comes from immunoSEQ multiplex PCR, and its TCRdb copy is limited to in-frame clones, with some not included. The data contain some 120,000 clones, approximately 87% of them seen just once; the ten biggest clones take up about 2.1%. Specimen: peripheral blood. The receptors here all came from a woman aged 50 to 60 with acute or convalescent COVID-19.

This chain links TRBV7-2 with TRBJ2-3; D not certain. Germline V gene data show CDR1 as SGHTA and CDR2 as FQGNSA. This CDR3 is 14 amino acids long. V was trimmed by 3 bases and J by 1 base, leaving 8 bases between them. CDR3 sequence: CASSFLAGTDTQYF. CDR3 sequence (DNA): TGTGCCAGCAGCTTTCTCGCGGGCACAGATACGCAGTATTTT.

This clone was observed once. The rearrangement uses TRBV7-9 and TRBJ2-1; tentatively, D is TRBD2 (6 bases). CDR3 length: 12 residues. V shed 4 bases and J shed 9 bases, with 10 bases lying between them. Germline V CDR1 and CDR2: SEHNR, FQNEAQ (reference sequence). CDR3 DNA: TGTGCCAGCAGCTCGTCGGGGGTTGAGCAGTTCTTC. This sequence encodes CASSSSGVEQFF.

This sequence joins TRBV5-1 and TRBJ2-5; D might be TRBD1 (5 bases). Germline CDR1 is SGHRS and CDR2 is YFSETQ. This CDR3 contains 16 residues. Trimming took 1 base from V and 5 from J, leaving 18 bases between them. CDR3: CASSLLVSQGKETQYF. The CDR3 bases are TGCGCCAGCAGCTTGTTGGTGAGCCAGGGAAAGGAGACCCAGTACTTC.

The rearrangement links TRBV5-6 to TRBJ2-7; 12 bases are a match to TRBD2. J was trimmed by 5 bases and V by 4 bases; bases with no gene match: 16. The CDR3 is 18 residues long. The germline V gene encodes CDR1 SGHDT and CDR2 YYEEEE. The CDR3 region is CASSHLAGGNSRPHEQYF. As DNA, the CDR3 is TGTGCCAGCAGCCATCTAGCGGGAGGGAACTCTAGGCCCCACGAGCAGTACTTC.

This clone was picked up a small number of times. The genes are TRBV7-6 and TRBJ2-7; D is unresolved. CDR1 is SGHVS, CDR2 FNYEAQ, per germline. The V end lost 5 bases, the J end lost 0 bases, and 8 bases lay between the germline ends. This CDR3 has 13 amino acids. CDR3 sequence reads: CASSQTASYEQYF. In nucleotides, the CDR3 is TGTGCCAGCAGCCAAACAGCCTCCTACGAGCAGTACTTC.

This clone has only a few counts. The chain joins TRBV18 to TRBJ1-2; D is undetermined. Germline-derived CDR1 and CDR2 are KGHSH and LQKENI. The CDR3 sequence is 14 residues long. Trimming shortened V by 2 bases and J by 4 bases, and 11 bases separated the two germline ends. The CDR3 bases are TGTGCCAGCTCACCAAGTTCGGAGATCTATGGCTACACCTTC. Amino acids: CASSPSSEIYGYTF.

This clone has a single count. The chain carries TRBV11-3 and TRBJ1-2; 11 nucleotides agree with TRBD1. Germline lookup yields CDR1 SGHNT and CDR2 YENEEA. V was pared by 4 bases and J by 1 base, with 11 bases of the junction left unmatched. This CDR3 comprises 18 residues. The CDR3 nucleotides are TGTGCCAGCAGCTACTCCGGGACAGGGGGTAAAATTAACTATGGCTACACCTTC. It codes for CASSYSGTGGKINYGYTF.

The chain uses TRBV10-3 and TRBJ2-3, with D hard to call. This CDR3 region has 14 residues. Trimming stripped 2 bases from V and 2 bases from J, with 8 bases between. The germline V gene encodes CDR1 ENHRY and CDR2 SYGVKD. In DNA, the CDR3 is TGTGCCATCAGTGAGCTCCTTAACACAGATACGCAGTATTTT. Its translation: CAISELLNTDTQYF.

The chain's CDR3 is CASSPGGSYNSPLHF. Here the CDR3 DNA reads TGTGCCAGCAGCCCAGGGGGCTCCTATAATTCACCCCTCCACTTT. This chain links TRBV11-2 with TRBJ1-6; 7 bases fit TRBD1. The CDR3 has 15 amino acids. The germline V gene has CDR1 SGHAT and CDR2 FQNNGV. J lost 0 bases, V lost 5 bases, and 1 base had no gene match.

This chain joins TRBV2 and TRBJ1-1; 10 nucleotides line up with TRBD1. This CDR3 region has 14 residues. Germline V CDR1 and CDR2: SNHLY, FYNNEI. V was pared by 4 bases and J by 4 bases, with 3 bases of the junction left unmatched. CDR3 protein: CASSGGTGVTEAFF. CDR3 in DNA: TGTGCCAGCAGTGGAGGGACAGGGGTCACTGAAGCTTTCTTT.